Following are 8 T cell receptor beta chains from one sample sequenced in a study of response to subunit inactivated influenza vaccine. TCRdb used MiXCR to reprocess the RT-PCR reads, holding one entry per CDR3 protein. The data show a few hundred thousand distinct CDR3 sequences, 12% seen once. The sequencing used non-naive T cells sorted from PBMCs, collected 14 to 15 days before vaccination. Receptor source: a man between 50 and 59 years old who received an inactivated influenza vaccine.

The chain combines TRBV7-9 with TRBJ2-2; D possibly corresponds to TRBD2 (6 bases). The germline V gene encodes CDR1 SEHNR and CDR2 FQNEAQ (reference sequence). Trimming removed 8 bases at V and 4 bases at J, with 17 bases between. The CDR3 sequence is 15 residues long. In DNA, the CDR3 is TGTGCCAGCGGGCCCGCGGGGCTACTCACCGGGGAGCTGTTTTTT. It translates to CASGPAGLLTGELFF.

The chain has TRBV7-9 and TRBJ2-3; D ambiguous. Trimming took 1 base from V and 3 from J, leaving 11 bases between them. Germline CDR1 is SEHNR and CDR2 is FQNEAQ (reference sequence). The CDR3 runs 15 residues. CDR3 residues: CASSLVGSRTDTQYF. In DNA, the CDR3 is TGTGCCAGCAGCTTAGTGGGGTCCAGAACAGATACGCAGTATTTT. Based on the CDR3 plus reference TRBV7-9 and TRBJ2-3, the full variable domain is DTGVSQNPRHKITKRGQNVTFRCDPISEHNRLYWYRQTLGQGPEFLTYFQNEAQLEKSRLLSDRFSAERPKGSFSTLEIQRTEQGDSAMYLCASSLVGSRTDTQYFGPGTRLTVL.

This clonotype was seen repeatedly, ten times or more. The chain couples TRBV12-3 or TRBV12-4 to TRBJ2-1; 9 bases align to TRBD1. V lost 3 bases, J lost 2 bases, and 5 bases stayed unmatched. The CDR3 consists of 16 residues. The CDR3 reads CASSLAGQGTYNEQFF. The CDR3 nucleotides read TGTGCCAGCAGTTTGGCGGGACAGGGAACCTACAATGAGCAGTTCTTC.

This clonotype came up many times. This chain uses TRBV10-2 with TRBJ2-5; 11 nucleotides align to TRBD2. This CDR3 region has 11 residues. CDR1 WSHSY and CDR2 SAAADI come from the germline V gene. With 11 bases clipped from V and 7 bases from J, the junction kept 3 bases outside the gene matches. CDR3 bases: TGCGCCGTCGGGACTAGCGGGACCCAGTACTTC. The encoded protein is CAVGTSGTQYF.

This clonotype was detected many times. The rearrangement links TRBV7-2 to TRBJ1-1, with TRBD1 matching 7 bases. Germline CDR1 reads SGHTA; CDR2 reads FQGNSA. V lost 5 bases to trimming and J lost 6 bases; unmatched junction nucleotides: 9. There are 14 residues in the CDR3. DNA of the CDR3: TGTGCCAGCAGCCGAGAGACAGGGCTCCCTGAAGCTTTCTTT. Its protein is CASSRETGLPEAFF.

The table lists this clonotype with a few counts. This rearrangement joins TRBV7-2 to TRBJ2-1; TRBD2 agrees at 9 bases. The V gene's germline CDR1 is SGHTA and CDR2 FQGNSA. V trimming: 1 base; J trimming: 2 bases; junction bases outside the gene matches: 0. This CDR3 is 15 amino acids long. The CDR3 DNA sequence: TGTGCCAGCAGCTTAGTAGCGGGGGCCTACAATGAGCAGTTCTTC. Translating it yields CASSLVAGAYNEQFF.

The chain has TRBV12-3 or TRBV12-4 and TRBJ2-2, with D perhaps TRBD1 (6 bases). Trimming left V 1 base short and J 3 bases short, with 12 bases between. This CDR3 has 16 residues. CDR3 nucleotide sequence: TGTGCCAGCAGTTTAGAAGGATACAGGGACACCGGGGAGCTGTTTTTT. Protein: CASSLEGYRDTGELFF.

This clonotype was picked up a small number of times. The junction departs from germline at one end; a sequencing error may be responsible. This CDR3 is CASSYLPGTEPHPGF. In DNA form, the CDR3 reads TGTGCCAGCAGTTACCTTCCGGGGACTGAACCTCACCCAGGATTC. V usage is TRBV6-2 or TRBV6-3 and J usage is TRBJ1-2, with D perhaps TRBD1 (5 bases). In germline, CDR1 is MNHEY, CDR2 SVGEGT. The CDR3 has 15 amino acids.